The sequence of this T cell receptor beta chain was determined in a study of identical twins. In TCRdb, the 5' RACE reads were re-called with MiXCR into one record per CDR3 protein. The data hold about 700,000 distinct CDR3 sequences, with 6% to 6.5% observed a single time. Regarding the study as a whole: Beta out-of-frame twin sharing showed a weaker excess.

This clonotype was counted between two and nine times. The antigen remains unidentified. The CDR3 is made up of 15 amino acids. The germline V gene has CDR1 SNHLY and CDR2 FYNNEI. V lost 3 bases, J lost 0 bases, and 11 bases lay in between. The receptor was isolated from a man aged 18 to 29 in good health. Sequencing was done on a sample of naive T cells sorted from blood. V and J are TRBV2 and TRBJ1-1, with D possibly TRBD1 on 6 matching bases. The CDR3 sequence is CASSDGTLMNTEAFF. The CDR3 coding sequence is TGTGCCAGCAGTGACGGGACACTAATGAACACTGAAGCTTTCTTT. The full variable domain, rest sourced from reference TRBV2 and TRBJ1-1, is EPEVTQTPSHQVTQMGQEVILRCVPISNHLYFYWYRQILGQKVEFLVSFYNNEISEKSEIFDDQFSVERPDGSNFTLKIRSTKLEDSAMYFCASSDGTLMNTEAFFGQGTRLTVV.